This is a list of T cell receptor beta chains from one sample in a study of T-cell reconstitution after alpha-beta-depleted transplantation in children. TCRdb analysed the PCR reads with MiXCR anew, one entry per CDR3 protein. The sample lists 200,000 to 300,000 distinct CDR3 sequences, around 25% occurring once. The material was PBMCs, obtained before TCRalphabeta/CD19-depleted stem cell transplant. Receptors were obtained from a girl aged 2 to 9 with Fanconi anemia, due to receive a stem cell transplant. The CDR3 runs from the conserved cysteine through the conserved F or W. D genes are given only for firm matches. The listing skips clone size in some rows; elsewhere it reads once, few, many or a size class.

many	TRBV20-1	TRBJ2-3	TRBD2	TGCAGTGCTAGTAGTCCGGGAGGGCCGGTTACAGATACGCAGTATTTT	CSASSPGGPVTDTQYF
.	TRBV29-1	TRBJ1-5	.	TGCAGCGTGGAGGCCCCGAATCAGCCCCAGCATTTT	CSVEAPNQPQHF
many	TRBV29-1	TRBJ2-3	TRBD2	TGCAGCGTCGAGACCTTAGCGGGAGCGGTAACAGATACGCAGTATTTT	CSVETLAGAVTDTQYF
many	TRBV20-1	TRBJ2-3	.	TGCAGTGCTCCTCAGGGAAGAAACACAGATACGCAGTATTTT	CSAPQGRNTDTQYF
.	TRBV20-1	TRBJ2-7	TRBD2	TGCAGTGCTAGTGGGCTAGCGGGAGCGGACCGCTACGAGCAGTACTTC	CSASGLAGADRYEQYF
.	TRBV5-1	TRBJ2-2	TRBD2	TGCGCCAGTGGACTAGCGGGGGCGAACACCGGGGAGCTGTTTTTT	CASGLAGANTGELFF
.	TRBV29-1	TRBJ1-2	.	TGCAGCGTTGAGACAGGCGGCAACTATGGCTACACCTTC	CSVETGGNYGYTF
.	TRBV18	TRBJ1-5	.	TGTGCCAGCTCACCCCAGGGGTTGGGCAATCAGCCCCAGCATTTT	CASSPQGLGNQPQHF
.	TRBV29-1	TRBJ2-1	TRBD2	TGCAGCAGATCTAGCGGGGGGGAGAATGAGCAGTTCTTC	CSRSSGGENEQFF
.	TRBV20-1	TRBJ2-1	.	TGCAGTGCTAGAGATCGAGGGGCGAGGAGCTACAATGAGCAGTTCTTC	CSARDRGARSYNEQFF
few	TRBV5-1	TRBJ2-7	TRBD2	TGCGCCAGCAGCTTGGAGGGGACTAGAGGCCACGAGCAGTACTTC	CASSLEGTRGHEQYF
.	TRBV7-9	TRBJ2-7	.	TGTGCCAGCAGCGCGACTCGGCGCCCCTCTTACGAGCAGTACTTC	CASSATRRPSYEQYF
many	TRBV29-1	TRBJ1-1	TRBD1	TGCAGCGCAAGCGGGACAGCGAACACTGAAGCTTTCTTT	CSASGTANTEAFF
few	TRBV2	TRBJ2-2	TRBD1	TGTGCCAGCAGAGGGAACAGGGGGCAAGGCACCGGGGAGCTGTTTTTT	CASRGNRGQGTGELFF
few	TRBV29-1	TRBJ2-1	.	TGCAGCGGCGTAATAGGGGACTACAATGAGCAGTTCTTC	CSGVIGDYNEQFF